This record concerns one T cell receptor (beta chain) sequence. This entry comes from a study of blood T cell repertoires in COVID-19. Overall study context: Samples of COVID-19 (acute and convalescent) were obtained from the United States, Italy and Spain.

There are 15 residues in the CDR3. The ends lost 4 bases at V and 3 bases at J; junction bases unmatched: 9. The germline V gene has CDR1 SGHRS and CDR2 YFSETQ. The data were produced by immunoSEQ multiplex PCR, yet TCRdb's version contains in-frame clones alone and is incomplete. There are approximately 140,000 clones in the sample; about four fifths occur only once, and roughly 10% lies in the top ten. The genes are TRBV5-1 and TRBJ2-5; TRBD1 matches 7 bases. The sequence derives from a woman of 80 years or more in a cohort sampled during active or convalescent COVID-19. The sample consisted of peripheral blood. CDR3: CASSDQDRPEETQYF. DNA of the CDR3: TGCGCCAGCAGCGACCAGGACAGGCCCGAAGAGACCCAGTACTTC.